One sample yielded the 18 T cell receptor beta chains listed below, sequenced in a study of T cell responses to AZD1222 COVID-19 vaccine. Repertoires were generated with immunoSEQ multiplex PCR, while TCRdb's copy carries only in-frame clones and drops some. Here the sample spans about 120,000 clones, 80% to 90% being singletons. Sequenced material: peripheral blood, taken on day 0 of AZD1222 vaccination. The receptor source for this set is an adult in good health.

This chain links TRBV5-1 with TRBJ2-1; 10 bases are shared with TRBD2. Trimming at V came to 3 bases and at J to 5 bases, leaving 5 bases not matched to a gene. In germline, CDR1 is SGHRS, CDR2 YFSETQ. The CDR3 has 15 residues. The CDR3 nucleotides are TGCGCCAGCAGCTGGAGGACTAGCGGAAACAATGAGCAGTTCTTC. As protein: CASSWRTSGNNEQFF.

The chain uses TRBV3-1 (or the pseudogene TRBV3-2) and TRBJ2-7; 13 bases fit TRBD2. The V and J ends lost 4 bases and 2 bases, in that order; junction bases with no gene match: 11. Germline-derived CDR1 and CDR2 are LGHDT and YNNKEL (reference sequence). The length of the CDR3 is 18 residues. CDR3 sequence: CASSRERTSGGLPYEQYF. The CDR3 DNA is TGTGCCAGCAGCCGGGAGAGGACTAGCGGGGGCCTTCCCTACGAGCAGTACTTC.

J is TRBJ1-2 and V is TRBV5-1, with D perhaps TRBD1 (6 bases). The CDR3 length is 17 residues. The germline gives CDR1 SGHRS, CDR2 YFSETQ. The germline V and J ends were trimmed by 0 bases and 8 bases, with 23 bases remaining between them. This CDR3 reads CASSLGGSRGAHPGYTF. CDR3 DNA: TGCGCCAGCAGCTTGGGAGGATCAAGGGGGGCTCATCCGGGCTACACCTTC.

The chain joins TRBV5-6 to TRBJ2-7; D ambiguous. Per the germline V gene, CDR1 is SGHDT and CDR2 is YYEEEE. This CDR3 is 13 amino acids long. V lost 7 bases and J lost 1, with 12 bases in between. CDR3 bases: TGTGCCAGCGGCCCCCGGCGATCCTACGAGCAGTACTTC. Its translation: CASGPRRSYEQYF.

The chain is built from TRBV6-5 and TRBJ2-1; D ambiguous. In germline, CDR1 is MNHEY, CDR2 SVGAGI. The ends were cut back, 0 bases at V and 1 base at J, with 7 bases in the middle. The CDR3 runs to 15 residues. The CDR3 here is CASSYSGGSYNEQFF. The CDR3 nucleotides are TGTGCCAGCAGTTACTCGGGCGGATCCTACAATGAGCAGTTCTTC.

V usage is TRBV6-1 and J usage is TRBJ1-2; D is uncertain. The CDR3 is 12 amino acids. V lost 1 base, J lost 4 bases, and 4 bases lay in between. Per the germline V gene, CDR1 is MNHNS and CDR2 is SASEGT. This chain's CDR3 is CASSEGPYGYTF. For the CDR3, the DNA is TGTGCCAGCAGTGAAGGGCCCTATGGCTACACCTTC.

The genes are TRBV19 and TRBJ2-3; 8 bases line up with TRBD1. The ends lost 1 base at V and 5 bases at J; junction bases unmatched: 5. CDR1 and CDR2 (germline): LNHDA, SQIVND (reference sequence). This CDR3 is built from 15 residues. The CDR3 here is CASSIGGRGLDTQYF. As DNA, the CDR3 is TGTGCCAGTAGTATAGGCGGCAGGGGGCTAGATACGCAGTATTTT.

The chain is built from TRBV28 and TRBJ2-7; D is tentatively TRBD1 or TRBD2 (5 bases each). V was shortened by 5 bases and J by 7 bases, with 21 bases between the two germline ends. CDR3 length equals 15 residues. Germline CDR1 reads MDHEN; CDR2 reads SYDVKM. Here the CDR3 DNA reads TGTGCCAGCAGTCGAGGCCGGGACCCATCTCAGGAGCAGTACTTC. It codes for CASSRGRDPSQEQYF.

This clone was seen a single time. The V call is TRBV2, the J call TRBJ2-7, with no clear D. V lost 4 bases and J 5 bases, leaving 15 bases between the germline ends. The germline V gene encodes CDR1 SNHLY and CDR2 FYNNEI. This CDR3 region has 14 residues. The CDR3 DNA reads TGTGCCAGCAGTGTTGTGTGGGTAGACGACGAGCAGTACTTC. Its translation: CASSVVWVDDEQYF.

V gene TRBV12-3 or TRBV12-4 combines with J gene TRBJ1-5; 10 bases are shared with TRBD1. There are 13 residues in the CDR3. Germline trimming cut 5 bases from V and 7 bases from J; bases unmatched to any gene: 2. The CDR3 coding sequence is TGTGCCAGCAGTGGACAGGGGGTACAGCCCCAGCATTTT. Translating it yields CASSGQGVQPQHF.

This clone appeared a single time. J is TRBJ2-7 and V is TRBV27, with D perhaps matching TRBD2 (5 bases). V lost 1 base and J lost 0, with 10 bases in between. Germline V gene sequence: CDR1 MNHEY, CDR2 SMNVEV (reference sequence). The CDR3 is 15 amino acids. CDR3 protein: CASSLYAGGSYEQYF. Here the CDR3 DNA reads TGTGCCAGCAGTTTATACGCGGGCGGCTCCTACGAGCAGTACTTC.

This chain links TRBV5-8 with TRBJ1-1, with 7 bases lining up with TRBD1. With V trimmed by 3 bases and J by 2 bases, 7 bases remained unmatched. CDR1 is SGHTS and CDR2 is YDEGEE in the germline V gene. The length of the CDR3 is 15 residues. The CDR3 region has the DNA TGTGCCAGCAGCTCGGGGGACAGAATAAACACTGAAGCTTTCTTT. This gives the protein CASSSGDRINTEAFF.

The rearrangement uses TRBV5-1 and TRBJ2-3, with D hard to call. Germline assignment: CDR1 SGHRS and CDR2 YFSETQ. CDR3 length: 13 residues. The V end was cut by 1 base, the J end by 8 bases, with 11 bases between. The CDR3 DNA sequence: TGCGCCAGCAGCTTGAGTGTAGGTGCTACGCAGTATTTT. The encoded protein is CASSLSVGATQYF.

In this sample, this clone turned up a few times. V gene TRBV2 combines with J gene TRBJ1-1, with D unresolved. This CDR3 contains 12 residues. Deletions cut 6 bases from V and 2 bases from J, with 7 bases between. CDR1 and CDR2 from the germline V gene are SNHLY and FYNNEI. CDR3 region: CASRGDNTEAFF. Written as DNA, the CDR3 is TGTGCCAGCAGGGGAGATAACACTGAAGCTTTCTTT.

The V gene is TRBV7-9, the J gene TRBJ1-2; D is perhaps TRBD1 (5 bases). With 5 bases removed from V and 8 bases from J, the gap between germline ends came to 15 bases. Per the germline V gene, CDR1 is SEHNR and CDR2 is FQNEAQ (reference sequence). The CDR3 extends over 13 amino acids. The CDR3 loop is CASSPMGVDGYTF. The CDR3 bases are TGTGCCAGCAGCCCGATGGGGGTAGACGGCTACACCTTC.

The V call is TRBV6-2 or TRBV6-3, the J call TRBJ2-3; 12 positions agree with TRBD2. The ends lost 6 bases at V and 6 bases at J; junction bases unmatched: 13. The CDR3 runs 17 residues. Germline V CDR1 and CDR2: MNHEY, SVGEGT. The CDR3 region has the DNA TGTGCCAGCAGCCCCCACCCGACTAGCGGGAGTACGGATACGCAGTATTTT. The encoded protein is CASSPHPTSGSTDTQYF.

The chain links TRBV7-2 to TRBJ2-7; 7 bases match TRBD1. Looked up from germline, CDR1 is SGHTA and CDR2 is FQGNSA. V lost 2 bases, J lost 0 bases, and 7 bases stayed unmatched. The CDR3 runs to 16 residues. This chain's CDR3 is CASSLPTGSLSYEQYF. The CDR3 region has the DNA TGTGCCAGCAGCTTACCGACAGGGAGCCTCTCCTACGAGCAGTACTTC.

The chain couples TRBV2 to TRBJ2-1; D tentatively fits TRBD1 or TRBD2 (8 bases each). Germline-derived CDR1 and CDR2 are SNHLY and FYNNEI. Trimming removed 6 bases from V and 9 bases from J, with 33 bases in between. This CDR3 has 19 amino acids. The CDR3 loop reads CASSSYGQGVSGGPSEQFF. DNA of the CDR3: TGTGCCAGCAGCTCATACGGACAGGGCGTCTCGGGAGGGCCTAGTGAGCAGTTCTTC.